The entry below gives a single TCR beta chain sequence along with its context. The antigen remains unidentified. The data stem from a study of post-analysis software for immune sequencing data. Overall study context: There were relapsing-remitting, secondary progressive and progressive-relapsing multiple sclerosis among the disease courses included. Points from the study as a whole: Roughly five TRBV segments appeared more often in patients than in controls, and TRBV5-6, TRBV5-1 and TRBV20-1 were among these. Multiple sclerosis was associated with a significant reduction in normalized Chao1 diversity relative to controls.

CDR1 and CDR2 (germline): LNHNV, YYDKDF (reference sequence). The V end was cut by 0 bases, the J end by 4 bases, with 15 bases between. This CDR3 region has 16 residues. Unique molecular identifiers featured in each of the TCR beta cDNA libraries. With about 0.95 to 11 million T cells as the source, roughly 0.5 million cDNA molecules resulted. Via MiXCR, TCRdb re-called the PCR reads, giving one row per CDR3 protein. The data contain 750,000 to 900,000 distinct CDR3 sequences, about half of them singletons. The chain is built from TRBV15 and TRBJ1-2; D is unclear. The origin of this receptor is a girl between 10 and 17 years old with multiple sclerosis. Sequencing was performed on blood. The CDR3 loop reads CATSRDVELSPYGYTF. As DNA, the CDR3 is TGTGCCACCAGCAGAGATGTGGAGCTCTCCCCCTATGGCTACACCTTC.